Below are 4 T cell receptor beta chains sequenced from a single sample in a study of cytomegalovirus exposure and HLA in healthy donors. PCR was performed using 60 Vbeta and 13 Jbeta primers. Data came from immunoSEQ multiplex PCR; TCRdb stores just in-frame clones and leaves some out. This sample yields under 150,000 clones, of which 55% to 75% are seen a single time; 4.2% belongs to the top ten. Material: PBMCs. These receptors were collected from a middle-aged man in good health and CMV-seropositive.

The chain carries TRBV11-2 and TRBJ2-7; D is unclear. The CDR3 totals 14 residues. Deletions cut 3 bases from V and 1 base from J, with 10 bases between. The germline gives CDR1 SGHAT, CDR2 FQNNGV. DNA of the CDR3: TGTGCCAGCAGCTTTAGCCTAGAGTCCTACGAGCAGTACTTC. It yields the protein CASSFSLESYEQYF. Full variable domain (remainder filled in from reference TRBV11-2 and TRBJ2-7): EAGVAQSPRYKIIEKRQSVAFWCNPISGHATLYWYQQILGQGPKLLIQFQNNGVVDDSQLPKDRFSAERLKGVDSTLKIQPAKLEDSAVYLCASSFSLESYEQYFGPGTRLTVT.

The V gene is TRBV9, the J gene TRBJ1-1; D not certain. This CDR3 spans 12 amino acids. Trimming cost V 4 bases and J 10 bases, with 14 bases left between them. Germline CDR1 reads SGDLS; CDR2 reads YYNGEE. CDR3 coding DNA: TGTGCCAGCAGCCCCAACCGGTATGGAGCTTTCTTT. It is translated as CASSPNRYGAFF.

The rearrangement uses TRBV19 and TRBJ1-2; TRBD1 agrees at 7 bases. With 4 bases clipped from V and 3 bases from J, the junction kept 11 bases outside the gene matches. CDR1 is LNHDA and CDR2 is SQIVND in the germline V gene (reference sequence). CDR3 size: 16 residues. The CDR3 loop reads CASSRDRGGVDYGYTF. The DNA for the CDR3 is TGTGCCAGTAGTAGAGACAGAGGGGGCGTGGACTATGGCTACACCTTC.

The chain is built from TRBV25-1 and TRBJ1-2, with 7 bases identical to TRBD1. Germline V gene sequence: CDR1 MGHDK, CDR2 SYGVNS. V lost 5 bases, J lost 2 bases, and 5 bases stayed unmatched. This CDR3 comprises 14 residues. CDR3 in DNA: TGTGCCAGCAGTCCGCCGACAGGGAACTATGGCTACACCTTC. Translated, it gives CASSPPTGNYGYTF.